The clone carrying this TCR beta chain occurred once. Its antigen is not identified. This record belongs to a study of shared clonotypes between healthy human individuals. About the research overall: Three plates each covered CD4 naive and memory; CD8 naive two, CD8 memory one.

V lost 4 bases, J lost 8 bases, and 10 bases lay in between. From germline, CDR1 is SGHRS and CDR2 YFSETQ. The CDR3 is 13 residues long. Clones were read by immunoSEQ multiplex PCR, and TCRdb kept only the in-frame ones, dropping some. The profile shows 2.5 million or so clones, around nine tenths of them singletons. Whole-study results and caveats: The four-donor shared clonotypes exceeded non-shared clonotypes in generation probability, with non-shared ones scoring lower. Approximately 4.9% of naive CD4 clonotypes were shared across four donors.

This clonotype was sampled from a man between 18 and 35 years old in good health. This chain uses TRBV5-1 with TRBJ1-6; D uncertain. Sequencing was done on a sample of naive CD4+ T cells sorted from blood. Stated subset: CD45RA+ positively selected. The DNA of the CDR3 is TGCGCCAGCAGCCTCACGAGGTATTCACCCCTCCACTTT. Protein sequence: CASSLTRYSPLHF.